The rows below give T cell receptor beta chains drawn from one sample of a study of T cell clonotyping in hematopoietic cell transplantation. Clones were read by immunoSEQ multiplex PCR, and TCRdb kept only the in-frame ones, dropping some. The data show roughly 16,000 clones, with 80% to 90% seen just once and around 4.4% held by the top ten. Specimen: peripheral blood mononuclear cells. The receptor source for this set is a woman aged 40 to 50 in good health. Some clones in this sample may be carry-over from other donors' samples. The CDR3 runs from the conserved cysteine through the conserved F or W. The order of the fields is clone size, J gene, V gene, D gene, CDR3 DNA, CDR3 protein. D genes are given only for firm matches. Size tells how often a clone was seen (once, few, many) or the class of an expanded clone, and some rows leave it out.

NA TRBJ2-3 TRBV7-2 NA TGTGCCAGCAGCCCCTACCCTACGGCAGATACGCAGTATTTT CASSPYPTADTQYF
NA TRBJ2-3 TRBV11-3 TRBD2 TGTGCCAGCAGGGGACTAGCGGAAGATACGCAGTATTTT CASRGLAEDTQYF
NA TRBJ1-1 TRBV6-5 NA TGTGCCAGCAACTCCGGGGGGAGAGAAGCTTTCTTT CASNSGGREAFF
NA TRBJ2-1 TRBV27 TRBD1 TGTGCCAGCAGTGGGGACAGGGTTACCCGTTGGTTCTTC CASSGDRVTRWFF
NA TRBJ1-5 TRBV7-9 NA TGTGTCAGCAGCTTAGCGGGTGGGGGCCAACAGCCCCAGCATTTT CVSSLAGGGQQPQHF
NA TRBJ2-3 TRBV7-8 TRBD2 TGTGCCAGCAGCTTAGCGATTTACAGCGGGATGGGCACAGATACGCAGTATTTT CASSLAIYSGMGTDTQYF
NA TRBJ2-7 TRBV18 NA TGTGCCAGCTCACCATCCCAGAACTACGAGCAGTACTTC CASSPSQNYEQYF
NA TRBJ2-7 TRBV7-2 TRBD2 TGTGCCAGCAGCTTGCGAGAAAATAGCGGGAGCTCCTACGAGCAGTACTTC CASSLRENSGSSYEQYF
NA TRBJ2-3 TRBV25-1 TRBD1 TGTGCCAGCAGTGGTACAGGGGGGCAATTAGATACGCAGTATTTT CASSGTGGQLDTQYF
few TRBJ1-3 TRBV28 NA TGTGCCAGCAGTTCCCCGGAATTGGGACGTGGAAACACCATATATTTT CASSSPELGRGNTIYF
NA TRBJ2-1 TRBV7-2 TRBD2 TGTGCCAGCAGCTCGCTAGCGGGCGCAAATGAGCAGTTCTTC CASSSLAGANEQFF
NA TRBJ2-7 TRBV10-3 TRBD1 TGTGCCATCAGGGGGGGACAGGGAAACGAGCAGTACTTC CAIRGGQGNEQYF
NA TRBJ1-1 TRBV19 NA TGTGCCAGTAACACAGGGACCAACACTGAAGCTTTCTTT CASNTGTNTEAFF
once TRBJ1-5 TRBV19 TRBD1 TGTGCCAGTAGCCTAGACAGGGCCTGGGAGCAGCCCCAGCATTTT CASSLDRAWEQPQHF
NA TRBJ2-7 TRBV4-2 TRBD2 TGTGCCAGCAGCCCCTTCCTAGCGGGAGGGGGGGCTACCTACGAGCAGTACTTC CASSPFLAGGGATYEQYF
NA TRBJ2-7 TRBV15 NA TGTGCCACCAGCTTGGGGGGCGGGGCCCTCTACGAGCAGTACTTC CATSLGGGALYEQYF
NA TRBJ1-1 TRBV7-2 NA TGTGCCAGCAGCTTAGGGATTCCGGGCATGAACACTGAAGCTTTCTTT CASSLGIPGMNTEAFF
NA TRBJ2-1 TRBV19 NA TGTGCCAGTAGACAGGACTCGAGCTCCTACAATGAGCAGTTCTTC CASRQDSSSYNEQFF
NA TRBJ1-5 TRBV9 NA TGTGCCAGCAGCGTCCCTAGGGGCTGTGGGGGCAATCAGCCCCAGCATTTT CASSVPRGCGGNQPQHF
NA TRBJ1-2 TRBV7-3 TRBD1 TGTGCCAGCAGCTTAGGACAGGGGGCAGGTTATGGCTACACCTTC CASSLGQGAGYGYTF
once TRBJ1-1 TRBV7-2 TRBD1 TGTGCCAGCAGCTTAGTAGACAGGGGGAATGAAGCTTTCTTT CASSLVDRGNEAFF
NA TRBJ2-7 TRBV7-2 TRBD1 TGTGCCAGCAGCCCCCGACAGGGTTCCTACGAGCAGTACTTC CASSPRQGSYEQYF
NA TRBJ1-2 TRBV28 TRBD1 TGTGCCAGCAGTTTAACAGGGGTAAACTATGGCTACACCTTC CASSLTGVNYGYTF
NA TRBJ1-6 TRBV2 TRBD1 TGTGCCAGCACCCCGGGACAGGGAAATTCACCCCTCCACTTT CASTPGQGNSPLHF
NA TRBJ2-6 TRBV28 NA TGTGCCAGCACCCTCAGTCCGCAGTCTGGGGCCAACGTCCTGACTTTC CASTLSPQSGANVLTF
NA TRBJ1-5 TRBV2 TRBD1 TGTGCCAGCAGTGACAGGGGGCTGGATCAGCCCCAGCATTTT CASSDRGLDQPQHF
few TRBJ1-1 TRBV29-1 TRBD1 TGCAGGGCCGCAGGGGGGCAGATGAACACTGAAGCTTTCTTT CRAAGGQMNTEAFF
once TRBJ2-2 TRBV19 NA TGTGCCAGTAATGCAGCGAACACCGGGGAGCTGTTTTTT CASNAANTGELFF
NA TRBJ2-3 TRBV5-8 NA TGTGCCAGCAGCTTGTTTGGGGGGAATACGCAGTATTTT CASSLFGGNTQYF
NA TRBJ2-3 TRBV30 NA TGTGCCTGGAGTGGCGAGCGGATACCTAGCACAGATACGCAGTATTTT CAWSGERIPSTDTQYF